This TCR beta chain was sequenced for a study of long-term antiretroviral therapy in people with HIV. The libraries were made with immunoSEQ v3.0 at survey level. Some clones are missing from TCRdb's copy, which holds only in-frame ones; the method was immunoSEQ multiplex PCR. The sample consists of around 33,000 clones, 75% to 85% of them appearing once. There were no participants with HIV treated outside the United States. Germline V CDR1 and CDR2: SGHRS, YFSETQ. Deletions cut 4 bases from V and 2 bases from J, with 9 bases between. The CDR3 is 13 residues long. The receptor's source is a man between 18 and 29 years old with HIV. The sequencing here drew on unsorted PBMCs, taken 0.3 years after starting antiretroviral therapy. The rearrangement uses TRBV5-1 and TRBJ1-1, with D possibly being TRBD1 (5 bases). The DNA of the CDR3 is TGCGCCAGCAGCGTGGGGGTCAACACTGAAGCTTTCTTT. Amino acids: CASSVGVNTEAFF.